The clone carrying this TCR beta chain was observed a few times. Antigen: not known. TCRdb reanalysed the 5' RACE reads using MiXCR and keeps one entry per CDR3 protein. Counted here are about 890,000 distinct CDR3 sequences, approximately 13% occurring once; the ten biggest clones make up about 1.5%. CDR1 is KGHSH, CDR2 LQKENI, per germline. J was trimmed by 0 bases and V by 3 bases; bases with no gene match: 4. This CDR3 is built from 16 residues. The data belong to a study of identical twins. Whole-study findings and limits: Sequences that were out-of-frame, alpha and twin-shared displayed an excess of low generation probability. Carriage of fewer insertions was seen in abundant cord blood beta clonotypes, whereas memory repertoires showed none.

These data were also filed under a second study, of yellow fever vaccine responses in identical twins.

The source of this sequence is a young woman in good health. The V and J genes are TRBV18 and TRBJ2-4, with 8 bases matching TRBD1. The sample was PBMCs. As DNA, the CDR3 is TGTGCCAGCTCACCCCCAGGGGGCATAGCCAAAAACATTCAGTACTTC. Its protein is CASSPPGGIAKNIQYF.